One and the same sample provided the 11 T cell receptor beta chains below, sequenced in a study of T cell responses to AZD1222 COVID-19 vaccine. Here immunoSEQ multiplex PCR was the method, and the copy in TCRdb shows in-frame clones only, minus some. The table lists tens of thousands of clones, around three quarters of them singletons. The sample in question was peripheral blood, obtained 28 days after the second AZD1222 dose. These receptors all come from an adult who received the AZD1222 COVID-19 vaccine.

This clone turned up a few times. The chain couples TRBV7-9 to TRBJ2-5, with TRBD2 matching over 16 bases. CDR1 is SEHNR and CDR2 is FQNEAQ in the germline V gene (reference sequence). Trimming took 4 bases from V and 5 from J; bases not matched to a gene: 4. The CDR3 covers 16 residues. The chain's CDR3 is CASSSGTSGRGETQYF. As DNA, the CDR3 is TGTGCCAGCAGCTCAGGGACTAGCGGGAGGGGGGAGACCCAGTACTTC.

V gene TRBV5-1 combines with J gene TRBJ2-6; 8 bases match TRBD1. V was pared by 1 base and J by 1 base, with 10 bases of the junction left unmatched. The CDR3 loop spans 19 amino acids. Germline V gives CDR1 SGHRS, CDR2 YFSETQ. CDR3 region: CASSLLGPGGSSGANVLTF. The CDR3 DNA reads TGCGCCAGCAGCTTGTTAGGTCCAGGGGGCTCGTCTGGGGCCAACGTCCTGACTTTC.

The V call is TRBV14, the J call TRBJ2-3; 10 bases line up with TRBD2. CDR1 and CDR2 from the germline V gene are SGHDN and FVKESK. CDR3 length: 16 amino acids. With V trimmed by 4 bases and J by 2 bases, 6 bases remained unmatched. The CDR3 here is CASSLRLAGATDTQYF. CDR3 coding DNA: TGTGCCAGCAGCCTTCGGCTAGCGGGAGCCACAGATACGCAGTATTTT.

The CDR3 sequence: CASSAYRDTNQPQHF. CDR3 bases: TGCGCCAGCAGCGCGTACCGGGACACCAATCAGCCCCAGCATTTT. The V call is TRBV4-1, the J call TRBJ1-5, with D tentatively TRBD1 (6 bases). Germline V gene sequence: CDR1 MGHRA, CDR2 YSYEKL. The CDR3 totals 15 residues. V was trimmed by 5 bases and J by 3 bases, leaving 14 bases between them.

Comment on this clone: The sample contains more than one DNA sequence encoding this CDR3. The chain employs TRBV6-5 and TRBJ1-2; no clear D gene. Germline assignment: CDR1 MNHEY and CDR2 SVGAGI. The germline V and J ends were trimmed by 6 bases and 4 bases, with 9 bases remaining between them. The CDR3 contains 12 residues. The CDR3 bases are TGTGCCAGCAGCTCGACATCCTATGGCTACACCTTC. The encoded protein is CASSSTSYGYTF.

The chain joins TRBV6-5 to TRBJ1-2, with 10 bases matching TRBD1. The germline gives CDR1 MNHEY, CDR2 SVGAGI. The trim removed 2 bases at V and 5 bases at J, leaving 5 bases unmatched. The CDR3 has 15 amino acids. This CDR3 is CASSYGGDRGYGYTF. CDR3 bases: TGTGCCAGCAGTTACGGTGGGGACAGGGGATATGGCTACACCTTC.

This rearrangement joins TRBV9 to TRBJ2-1, with 8 bases fitting TRBD2. The CDR3 runs 12 residues. Germline-derived CDR1 and CDR2 are SGDLS and YYNGEE. V lost 0 bases and J lost 15; bases outside the gene matches: 5. The CDR3 reads CASSVEAGVLFF. In DNA, the CDR3 is TGTGCCAGCAGCGTAGAAGCGGGAGTTCTGTTCTTC. Complete variable domain (other parts from reference TRBV9 and TRBJ2-1): DSGVTQTPKHLITATGQRVTLRCSPRSGDLSVYWYQQSLDQGLQFLIQYYNGEERAKGNILERFSAQQFPDLHSELNLSSLELGDSALYFCASSVEAGVLFFGPGTRLTVL.

This chain connects TRBV2 to TRBJ2-3, with 10 positions matching TRBD2. The CDR3 spans 15 residues. Germline loops: CDR1 SNHLY, CDR2 FYNNEI. With V trimmed by 4 bases and J by 4 bases, 5 bases remained unmatched. This CDR3 reads CASSGSSGGSDTQYF. CDR3 nucleotide sequence: TGTGCCAGCAGTGGTTCTAGCGGGGGTTCAGATACGCAGTATTTT. Supplemented by reference TRBV2 and TRBJ2-3, the full variable domain reads EPEVTQTPSHQVTQMGQEVILRCVPISNHLYFYWYRQILGQKVEFLVSFYNNEISEKSEIFDDQFSVERPDGSNFTLKIRSTKLEDSAMYFCASSGSSGGSDTQYFGPGTRLTVL.

The chain is built from TRBV7-6 and TRBJ2-1; TRBD2 agrees at 10 bases. CDR3 size: 17 residues. Trimming cost V 0 bases and J 6 bases; bases outside gene matches: 8. Looked up from germline, CDR1 is SGHVS and CDR2 is FNYEAQ. CDR3: CASSLATSGTFPNEQFF. Here the CDR3 DNA reads TGTGCCAGCAGCTTAGCAACTAGCGGGACTTTTCCCAATGAGCAGTTCTTC.

The CDR3 DNA sequence: TGTGCCAGCAGCTTAAGCGGGGGCAACTCCTACAATGAGCAGTTCTTC. Protein product: CASSLSGGNSYNEQFF. This chain joins TRBV11-3 and TRBJ2-1, with 8 bases that match TRBD2. V shed 2 bases, J shed 0 bases, and the junction held 3 bases outside the gene matches. Looked up from germline, CDR1 is SGHNT and CDR2 is YENEEA. CDR3 size: 16 residues.

J is TRBJ1-4 and V is TRBV6-7; no clear D gene. TRBV6-7 is an ORF; its function is uncertain. V dropped 7 bases and J dropped 10 bases, with 22 bases sitting between them. The CDR3 is made up of 15 amino acids. CDR3 in amino acids: CASNVKGDWIRKLFF. CDR3 bases: TGTGCCAGCAACGTAAAAGGTGACTGGATTAGAAAACTGTTTTTT.